Sequencing of this T cell receptor (beta chain) was carried out in a study of T cell repertoires and Cas9 in healthy adults. Assay used: immunoSEQ multiplex PCR; TCRdb lists only in-frame clones, some missing. The sample carries some 21,000 clones, about nine tenths recorded once. This TCR came from a human donor in good health. Specimen: CD4+ effector T cells (CD127+, CD25-, CD137-, CD154-) from PBMCs; culture status not recorded.

DNA of the CDR3: TGTGCCAGCAGCCACGGACAGGGCGGGACTAATGAAAAACTGTTTTTT. This sequence encodes CASSHGQGGTNEKLFF. The gene calls are TRBV7-9 and TRBJ1-4; the match to TRBD1 covers 8 bases. CDR1 is SEHNR and CDR2 is FQNEAQ in the germline V gene (reference sequence). V shed 5 bases and J 2 bases; nucleotides not matched to a gene: 7. CDR3 length: 16 amino acids.